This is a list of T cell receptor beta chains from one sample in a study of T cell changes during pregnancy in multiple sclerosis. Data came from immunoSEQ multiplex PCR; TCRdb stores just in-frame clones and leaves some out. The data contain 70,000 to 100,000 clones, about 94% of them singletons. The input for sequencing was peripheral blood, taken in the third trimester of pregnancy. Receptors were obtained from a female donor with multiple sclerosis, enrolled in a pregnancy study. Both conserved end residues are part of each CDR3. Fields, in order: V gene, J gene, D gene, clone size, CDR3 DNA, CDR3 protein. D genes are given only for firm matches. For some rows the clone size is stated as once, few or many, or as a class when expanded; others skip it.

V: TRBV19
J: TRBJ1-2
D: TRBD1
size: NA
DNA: TGTGCCAGTAGGCCGACAGGGGAACATGGCTACACCTTC
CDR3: CASRPTGEHGYTF

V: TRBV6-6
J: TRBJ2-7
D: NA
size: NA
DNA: TGTGCCAGCTCCACCAGAACCTACGAGCAGTACTTC
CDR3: CASSTRTYEQYF

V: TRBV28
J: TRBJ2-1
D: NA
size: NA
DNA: TGTGCCAGCCGTTCCGATGAGCAGTTCTTC
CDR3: CASRSDEQFF

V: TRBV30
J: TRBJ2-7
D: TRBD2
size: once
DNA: TGTGCCTGGACCCAAGCGGGAGGGCCCTACGAGCAGTACTTC
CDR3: CAWTQAGGPYEQYF

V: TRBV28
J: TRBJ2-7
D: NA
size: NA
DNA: TGTGCCAGCAGTTTCAGGACTGACGAGCAGTACTTC
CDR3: CASSFRTDEQYF

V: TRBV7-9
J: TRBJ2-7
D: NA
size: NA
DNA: TGTGCCAGCAGCTTCCAAGGAGGCATAGCGGCGACCTACGAGCAGTACTTC
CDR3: CASSFQGGIAATYEQYF

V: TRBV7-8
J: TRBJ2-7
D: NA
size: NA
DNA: TGTGCCAGCCGGACCCCCACAGGGGAGGTTACCTACGAGCAGTACTTC
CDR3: CASRTPTGEVTYEQYF

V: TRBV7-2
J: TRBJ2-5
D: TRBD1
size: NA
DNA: TGTGCCAGCAGCAGGGACAGGGGGCAAGAGACCCAGTACTTC
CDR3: CASSRDRGQETQYF

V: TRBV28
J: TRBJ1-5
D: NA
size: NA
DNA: TGTGCCAGCAGCCAGACGGGGGGCGGTCAGCCCCAGCATTTT
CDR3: CASSQTGGGQPQHF

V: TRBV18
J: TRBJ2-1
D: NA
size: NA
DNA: TGTGCCAGCTCACCATCGGACAATGAGCAGTTCTTC
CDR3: CASSPSDNEQFF

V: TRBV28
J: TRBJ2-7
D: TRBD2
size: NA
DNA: TGTGCCAGCAGTTTAGCGGGAGGGCACGAGCAGTACTTC
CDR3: CASSLAGGHEQYF

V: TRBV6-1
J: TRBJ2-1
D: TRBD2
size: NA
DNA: TGTGCCAGCAGTGAACGTAGCGGGAGTTACAATGAGCAGTTCTTC
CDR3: CASSERSGSYNEQFF

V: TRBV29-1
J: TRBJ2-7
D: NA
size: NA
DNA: TGCAGCGTAGTAGCGGTCAGCTCCTACGAGCAGTACTTC
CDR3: CSVVAVSSYEQYF

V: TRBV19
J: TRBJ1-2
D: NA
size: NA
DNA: TGTGCCAGTAGTATAGGACTCGTATATGGCTACACCTTC
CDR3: CASSIGLVYGYTF

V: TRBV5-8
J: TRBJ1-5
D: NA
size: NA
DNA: TGTGCCAGCAGCTTGAAAGGGGTGGGAAGATATCAGCCCCAGCATTTT
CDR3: CASSLKGVGRYQPQHF

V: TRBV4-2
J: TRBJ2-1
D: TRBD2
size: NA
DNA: TGTGCCAGCAGCCAAGAAACTAGCGGAGTGTACAATGAGCAGTTCTTC
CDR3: CASSQETSGVYNEQFF